These T cell receptor beta chains were read from a single sample in a study of blood T cell repertoires in COVID-19. Produced via immunoSEQ multiplex PCR; TCRdb's table is partial and in-frame only. In the table there are around 100,000 clones, approximately 80% of which are singletons. Sequencing was carried out using peripheral blood. All receptors come from a human donor in a cohort sampled during active or convalescent COVID-19. CDR3s include the opening cysteine and the closing phenylalanine or tryptophan. Expanded clones are given a class, and other clones once, few, many or no size at all.

TRBJ1-2 TRBV12-3/TRBV12-4 NA CASSLEGARGYTF
TRBJ2-1 TRBV2 NA CASSESSGRGANNEQFF
TRBJ1-1 TRBV7-2 NA CASSFQGQPSEAFF
TRBJ2-3 TRBV28 NA CASSSPRVGSADTQYF
TRBJ2-3 TRBV18 NA CASSHTGGADTQYF
TRBJ2-5 TRBV19 NA CASRTAGQETQYF
TRBJ1-1 TRBV27 NA CASSLFLRGENTEAFF
TRBJ1-2 TRBV27 NA CASSSRTGALNYGYTF
TRBJ2-7 TRBV9 NA CASSVGRDRGYEQYF
TRBJ2-7 TRBV7-2 NA CASSAPGQGRYEQYF
TRBJ1-2 TRBV6-5 NA CASSAGQGVYGYTF
TRBJ2-2 TRBV19 few CASKGRGTGELFF
TRBJ1-5 TRBV6-6 NA CASSRTVNQPQHF
TRBJ1-2 TRBV7-6 NA CASSLDRYGYTF
TRBJ1-4 TRBV5-6 NA CASRPSQGMANEKLFF
TRBJ1-1 TRBV5-1 few CASSPGTENTEAFF
TRBJ2-4 TRBV15 NA CATSRDLQGRDIQYF
TRBJ1-3 TRBV29-1 NA CSVLTGRSGNTIYF
TRBJ2-1 TRBV5-1 NA CASSLVPLAGPNEQFF
TRBJ1-2 TRBV11-2 NA CASSRDRKDGYTF
TRBJ1-1 TRBV5-4 NA CASSQGARVTEAFF
TRBJ1-4 TRBV19 many CASSTLDRVGKEKLFF
TRBJ2-2 TRBV6-1 NA CASSEASGWTGELFF
TRBJ2-5 TRBV10-3 NA CAISSGAETQYF
TRBJ2-3 TRBV7-3 NA CASSLQGGLSLDTQYF
TRBJ2-7 TRBV7-8 NA CASSLGTSGGVYEQYF
TRBJ2-5 TRBV7-3 NA CASSAQGEETQYF
TRBJ2-3 TRBV29-1 NA CSVVVSGGTDTQYF
TRBJ1-6 TRBV5-6 NA CASKAGTRDSPLHF
TRBJ2-7 TRBV21-1 NA CASQILGAGHSYEQYF
TRBJ1-4 TRBV5-1 NA CASSILGPGTNEKLFF
TRBJ2-2 TRBV27 NA CASSFWSGGAPRGELFF
TRBJ2-7 TRBV7-2 few CASSFLDGGTYEQYF
TRBJ1-2 TRBV6-5 NA CASSYDSTNYGYTF
TRBJ1-5 TRBV4-1 NA CASSQLDLIPGGQPQHF
TRBJ1-5 TRBV5-5 few CASGQGASNQPQHF
TRBJ1-2 TRBV29-1 NA CSVSQGNYGYTF
TRBJ1-5 TRBV19 NA CASRRHRDNQPQHF
TRBJ1-6 TRBV7-3 NA CASSFQRNSPLHF
TRBJ1-2 TRBV20-1 NA CSATKNYGYTF
TRBJ2-3 TRBV7-9 once CASSLVASGGADTQYF
TRBJ2-1 TRBV6-1 NA CASSEVTGWDEQFF
TRBJ2-1 TRBV5-1 NA CASSLQNNEQFF
TRBJ1-1 TRBV11-2 few CASDRGRGYTEAFF
TRBJ1-4 TRBV3-1/TRBV3-2 NA CASRSGTANEKLFF
TRBJ2-7 TRBV28 NA CASPTGGSYEQYF